This T cell receptor beta chain derives from a study of Graves' ophthalmopathy and Graves' hyperthyroidism. Notes on the study in general: The model forecast ophthalmopathy progression, reaching roughly 71% sensitivity and 72% to 80% specificity. Detected in blood as well were most expanded thyroid clonotypes with frequency above 0.001.

The germline V gene has CDR1 SEHNR and CDR2 FQNEAQ (reference sequence). Trimming cost V 5 bases and J 3 bases, with 13 bases left between them. The CDR3 runs to 14 residues. Ophthalmopathy donors were characterized by moderate-to-severe activity, CAS of at least 3, NOSPECS of at least 4, and duration under 3 months. The starting material, approximately 10 ml of fresh peripheral blood, provided the PBMCs. As the template, RNA transcripts were used to amplify TCR beta CDR3 regions. RT-PCR with HTBI primers came first, then second-round multiplex PCR. TCRdb re-analysed the multiplex PCR reads in MiXCR, keeping a single row per CDR3 protein. The sample has around 400,000 distinct CDR3 sequences, around 20% seen once. In its sample, this clonotype was seen many times. The antigen remains unidentified.

This TCR came from a woman aged 18 to 35 with Graves' ophthalmopathy. Sequenced sample: peripheral blood. The J gene is TRBJ1-1, the V gene TRBV7-9, with D maybe TRBD1 (5 bases). CDR3 in amino acids: CASSLGGKDTEAFF. Written as DNA, the CDR3 is TGTGCCAGCAGCCTTGGGGGGAAGGACACTGAAGCTTTCTTT.